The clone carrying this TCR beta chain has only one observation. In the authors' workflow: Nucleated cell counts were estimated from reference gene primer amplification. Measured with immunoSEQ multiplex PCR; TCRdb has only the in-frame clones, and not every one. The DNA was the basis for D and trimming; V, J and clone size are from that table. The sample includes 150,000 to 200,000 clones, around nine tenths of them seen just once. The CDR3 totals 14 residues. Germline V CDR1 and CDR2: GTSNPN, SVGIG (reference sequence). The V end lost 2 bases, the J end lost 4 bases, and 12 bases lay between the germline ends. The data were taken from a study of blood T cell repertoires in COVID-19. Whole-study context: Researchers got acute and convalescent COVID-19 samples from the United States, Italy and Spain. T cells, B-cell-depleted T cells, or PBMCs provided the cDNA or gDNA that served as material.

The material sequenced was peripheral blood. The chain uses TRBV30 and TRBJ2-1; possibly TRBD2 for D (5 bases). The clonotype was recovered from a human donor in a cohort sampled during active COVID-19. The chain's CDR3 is CAWSSSGAYNEQFF. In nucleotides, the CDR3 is TGTGCCTGGAGTTCCAGCGGAGCTTACAATGAGCAGTTCTTC.